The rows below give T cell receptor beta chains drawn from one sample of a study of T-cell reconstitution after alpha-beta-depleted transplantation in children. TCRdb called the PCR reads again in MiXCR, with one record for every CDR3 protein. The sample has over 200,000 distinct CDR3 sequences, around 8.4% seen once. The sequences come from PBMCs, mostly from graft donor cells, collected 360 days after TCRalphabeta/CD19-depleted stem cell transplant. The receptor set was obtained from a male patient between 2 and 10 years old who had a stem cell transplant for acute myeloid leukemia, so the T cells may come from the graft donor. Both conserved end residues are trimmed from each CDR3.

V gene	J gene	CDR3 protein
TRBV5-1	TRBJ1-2	ASSWGPGSYGYT
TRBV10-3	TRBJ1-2	AIAQEGGPYYGYT
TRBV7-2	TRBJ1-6	ATQKAYSPLH
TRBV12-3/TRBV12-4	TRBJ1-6	ASSIGTDSPLH
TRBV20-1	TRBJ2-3	SAARQPMSADTQY
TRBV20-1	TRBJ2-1	SAFRKRNNEQF
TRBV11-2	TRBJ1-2	ASSFEDGGQLINYGYT
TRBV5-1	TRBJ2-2	ASSLGHSLRLTGELF
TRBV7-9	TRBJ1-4	ASSLSGAGNEKLF
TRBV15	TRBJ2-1	ATSRDRGTLPYNEQF
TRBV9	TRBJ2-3	ASSVMGPDTQY
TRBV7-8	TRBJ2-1	ASSLIAATYNEQF
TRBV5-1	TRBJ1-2	ASSPGDSKIWIAYGYT
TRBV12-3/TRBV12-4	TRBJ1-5	ASSFDRAYQPQH
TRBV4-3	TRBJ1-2	ASSQDGLNPNDGYT
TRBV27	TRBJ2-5	ASQRQAGETQY
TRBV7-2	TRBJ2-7	ASSLAVHSEQY
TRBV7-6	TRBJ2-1	ASSWGRYNEQF
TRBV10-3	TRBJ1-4	AISEAEGGGEKLF
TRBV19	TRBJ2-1	ASSKASGTAYNEQF
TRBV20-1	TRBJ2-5	IPRGGAETQY
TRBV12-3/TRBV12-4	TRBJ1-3	ASSYPGNTIY
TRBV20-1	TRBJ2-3	SAPRTSGGYNLGTDTQY
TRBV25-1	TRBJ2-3	ASSEGASTDTQY
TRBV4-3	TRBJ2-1	ASSRKSGRDYNEQF
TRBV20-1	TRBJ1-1	SAEGQLNTEAF
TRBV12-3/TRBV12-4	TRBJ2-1	ASSLNGAASYNEQF
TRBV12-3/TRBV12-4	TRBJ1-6	ASSPQFPALSPLH
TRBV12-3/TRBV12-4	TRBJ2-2	ASSFGGQVTGELF
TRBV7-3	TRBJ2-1	ASSLGLAGVREQF
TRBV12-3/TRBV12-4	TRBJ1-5	ASSLRLSPQH
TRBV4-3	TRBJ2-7	ASSQDRFSYEQY
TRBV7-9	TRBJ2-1	ASSKGLVGNEQF
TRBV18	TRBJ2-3	ASSTYRGATDTQY
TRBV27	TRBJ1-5	ASSLLGGGNNQPQH
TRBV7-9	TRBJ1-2	ASSSGAWGYT
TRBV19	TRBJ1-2	ASSKDRGSNYGYT
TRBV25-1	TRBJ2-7	ASGSGSSYEQY
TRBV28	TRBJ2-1	ASSLAASGPHEQF
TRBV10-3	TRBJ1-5	ATQRERRTGGLGQPQH
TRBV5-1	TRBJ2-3	ASSLDGLGTDTQY
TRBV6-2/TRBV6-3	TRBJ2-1	ASSYAVGGILAVRSYNEQF
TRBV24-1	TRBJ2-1	ATSDLLGGDEQF
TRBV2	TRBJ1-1	ASSEARQGTAEAF
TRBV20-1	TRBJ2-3	SARETGGSTDTQY
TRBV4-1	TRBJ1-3	ASSHWNRSGNTIY
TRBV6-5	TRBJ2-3	ASSYSMLRGDTQY
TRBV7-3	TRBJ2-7	ASSSGQGGSYEQY
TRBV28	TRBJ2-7	ASSPTHSYEQY
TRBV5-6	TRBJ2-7	ASSMPAGLVYEQY
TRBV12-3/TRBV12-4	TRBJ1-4	ASSVSQQTLSRSEKLF
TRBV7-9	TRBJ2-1	ASSTGVDEQF
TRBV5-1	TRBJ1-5	ASSVGIFGSNQPQH
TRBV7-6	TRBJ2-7	ASSLQGAGGFYEQY
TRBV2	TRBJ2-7	ASSAPWGSYEQY
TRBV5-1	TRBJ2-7	ASSLSRWSGQGKSYEQY
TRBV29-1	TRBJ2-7	SVGRETDEQY
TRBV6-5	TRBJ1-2	ASSYSTGRELYGYT
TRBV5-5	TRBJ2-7	ASSLGTETSYEQY
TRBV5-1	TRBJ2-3	ASGSEDTQY